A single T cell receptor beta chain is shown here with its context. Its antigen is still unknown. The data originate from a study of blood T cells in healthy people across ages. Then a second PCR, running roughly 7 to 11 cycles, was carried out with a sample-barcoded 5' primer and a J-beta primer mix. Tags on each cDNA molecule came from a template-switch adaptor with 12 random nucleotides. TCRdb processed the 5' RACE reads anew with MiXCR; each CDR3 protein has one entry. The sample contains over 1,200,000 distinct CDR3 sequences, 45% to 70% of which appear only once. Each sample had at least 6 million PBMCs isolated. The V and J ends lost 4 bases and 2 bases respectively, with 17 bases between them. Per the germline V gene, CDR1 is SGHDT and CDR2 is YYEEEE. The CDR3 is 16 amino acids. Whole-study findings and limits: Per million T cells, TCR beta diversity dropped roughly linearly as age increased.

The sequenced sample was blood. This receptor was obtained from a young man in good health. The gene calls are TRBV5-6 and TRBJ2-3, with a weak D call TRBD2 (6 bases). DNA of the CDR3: TGTGCCAGCAGCCTGTGGGGGGTTTTTGTCACAGATACGCAGTATTTT. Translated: CASSLWGVFVTDTQYF.